The clone carrying this TCR beta chain has just a few counts. What it binds is not known. The data belong to a study of blood T cells in healthy people across ages. Whole-study context: In model experiments, template switching was able to capture about one barcoded beta molecule for every two T cells that were present.

Study-level results: The long-lived group displayed more naive CD4+ cells, plus higher diversity, than the aged donors did. Those diversity estimates obtained from one million T cells were thought to be underestimates. With donor CMV status unknown, expanded clonotype changes were possibly confounded.

Then a second PCR, running roughly 7 to 11 cycles, was carried out with a sample-barcoded 5' primer and a J-beta primer mix. TCRdb fed the 5' RACE reads into MiXCR, producing one record per CDR3 protein. The top ten clones hold roughly 30% of a sample with hundreds of thousands of distinct CDR3 sequences, more than 40% of them seen once. The CDR3 is 14 residues long. Germline V gene lookup returns CDR1 SGHDT and CDR2 YYEEEE. V was pared by 4 bases and J by 2 bases, with 10 bases between. The receptor comes from a woman aged 60-75 years in good health. Material for sequencing was blood. This chain joins TRBV5-6 and TRBJ2-1; the D gene is possibly TRBD2 (6 bases). CDR3 sequence (DNA): TGTGCCAGCAGCGGAGGGTCCCCCTACAATGAGCAGTTCTTC. Amino acid sequence: CASSGGSPYNEQFF. Looking up the rest from reference TRBV5-6 and TRBJ2-1 gives the full variable domain: DAGVTQSPTHLIKTRGQQVTLRCSPKSGHDTVSWYQQALGQGPQFIFQYYEEEERQRGNFPDRFSGHQFPNYSSELNVNALLLGDSALYLCASSGGSPYNEQFFGPGTRLTVL.